Included here is one T cell receptor (beta chain) sequence, with context. Its antigen remains unidentified. Repertoires were generated with immunoSEQ multiplex PCR, while TCRdb's copy carries only in-frame clones and drops some. This sample has about 45,000 clones, with roughly four fifths found just once. Cultured cells yielded isolated CD4+ T cells after about ten days. SARS-CoV-2 infection was confirmed by PCR in the person between March and December 2020. Half the medium was replaced with IL-2 medium on days 3 and 7. This specimen belongs to a study of vaccination effects on CD4 cells after COVID-19. Study overall: Everyone in the study got two shots of either the BNT162b2 or mRNA-1273 vaccine.

Points from the study as a whole: Whether induced by infection or by vaccine, clones showed marked clonal contraction late after vaccination.

This CDR3 has 16 residues. Germline lookup yields CDR1 SGHDT and CDR2 YYEEEE. Trimming took off 6 bases at V and 2 bases at J, with 21 bases between the two ends. The rearrangement links TRBV5-6 to TRBJ2-7; the D gene could be TRBD1 or TRBD2 (6 bases each). The input for sequencing was CD4+ T cells from PBMCs cultured without peptide, taken before COVID-19 vaccination. The source of this sequence is a human donor who had a prior SARS-CoV-2 infection. CDR3 nucleotide sequence: TGTGCCAGCAACAGACAGGCCTTAGCGGATACCTACGAGCAGTACTTC. This encodes CASNRQALADTYEQYF.